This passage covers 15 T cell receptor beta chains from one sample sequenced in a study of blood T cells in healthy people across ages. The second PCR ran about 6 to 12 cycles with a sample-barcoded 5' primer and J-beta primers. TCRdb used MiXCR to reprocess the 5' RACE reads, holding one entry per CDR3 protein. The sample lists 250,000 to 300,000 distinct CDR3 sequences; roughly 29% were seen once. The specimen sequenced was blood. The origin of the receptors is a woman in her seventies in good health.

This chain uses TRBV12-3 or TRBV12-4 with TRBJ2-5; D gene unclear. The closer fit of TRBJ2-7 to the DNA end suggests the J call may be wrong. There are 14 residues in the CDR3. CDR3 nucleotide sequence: TGTGCCAGCAGTTTTCCTGGCATTCTGGACGAGCAGTACTTC. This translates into CASSFPGILDEQYF.

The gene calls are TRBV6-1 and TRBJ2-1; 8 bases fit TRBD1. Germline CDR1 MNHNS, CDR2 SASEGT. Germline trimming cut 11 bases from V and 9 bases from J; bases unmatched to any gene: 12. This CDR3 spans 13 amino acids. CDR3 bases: TGTGCCGGAAAGTTTCAGGGGGCGGTTGAGCAGTTCTTC. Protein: CAGKFQGAVEQFF.

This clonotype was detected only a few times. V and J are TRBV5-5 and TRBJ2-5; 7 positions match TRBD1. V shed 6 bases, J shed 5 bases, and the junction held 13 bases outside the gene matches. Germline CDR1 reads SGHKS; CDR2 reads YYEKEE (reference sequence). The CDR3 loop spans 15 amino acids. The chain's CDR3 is CASNFRQGMVETQYF. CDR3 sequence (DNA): TGTGCCAGCAACTTCCGACAGGGAATGGTTGAGACCCAGTACTTC.

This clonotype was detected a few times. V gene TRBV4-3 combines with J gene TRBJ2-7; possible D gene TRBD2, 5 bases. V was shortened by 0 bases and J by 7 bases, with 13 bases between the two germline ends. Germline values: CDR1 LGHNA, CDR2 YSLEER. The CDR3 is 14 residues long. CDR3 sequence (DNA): TGCGCCAGCAGCCAAGATCCGACCCGCGGGGAGCAGTACTTC. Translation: CASSQDPTRGEQYF.

CDR3 sequence reads: CASSLAVTGSKYTGELFF. The CDR3 coding sequence is TGTGCCAGCAGCTTAGCGGTAACCGGGTCTAAATACACCGGGGAGCTGTTTTTT. The chain has TRBV7-9 and TRBJ2-2; D is unresolved. This CDR3 spans 18 amino acids. The germline V gene encodes CDR1 SEHNR and CDR2 FQNEAQ (reference sequence). V was cut by 0 bases and J by 3 bases, with 17 bases left in between.

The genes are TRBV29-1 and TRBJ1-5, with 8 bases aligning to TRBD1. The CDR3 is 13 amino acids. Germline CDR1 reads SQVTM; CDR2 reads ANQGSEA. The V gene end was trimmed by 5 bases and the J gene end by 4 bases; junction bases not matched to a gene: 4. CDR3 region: CSVTTGGNQPQHF. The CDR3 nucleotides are TGCAGCGTTACTACAGGGGGAAATCAGCCCCAGCATTTT.

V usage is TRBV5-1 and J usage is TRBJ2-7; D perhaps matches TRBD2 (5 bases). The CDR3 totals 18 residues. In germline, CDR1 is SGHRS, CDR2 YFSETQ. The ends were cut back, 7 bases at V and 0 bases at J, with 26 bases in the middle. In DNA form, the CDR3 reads TGCGCCAGCGCCCAGCAGGAGGTTCTTGGGTGGAGCTCCTACGAGCAGTACTTC. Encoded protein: CASAQQEVLGWSSYEQYF.

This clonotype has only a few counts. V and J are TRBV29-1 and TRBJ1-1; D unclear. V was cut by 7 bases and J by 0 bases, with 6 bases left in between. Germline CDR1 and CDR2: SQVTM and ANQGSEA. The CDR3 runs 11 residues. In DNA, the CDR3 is TGCAGCGCCAAGTTGAACACTGAAGCTTTCTTT. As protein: CSAKLNTEAFF.

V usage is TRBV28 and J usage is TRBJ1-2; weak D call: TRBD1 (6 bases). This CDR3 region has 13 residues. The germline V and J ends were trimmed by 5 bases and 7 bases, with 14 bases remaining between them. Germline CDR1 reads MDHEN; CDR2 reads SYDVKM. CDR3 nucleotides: TGTGCCAGCAGTCGCAGGGGTTATGGTGGCTACACCTTC. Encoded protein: CASSRRGYGGYTF.

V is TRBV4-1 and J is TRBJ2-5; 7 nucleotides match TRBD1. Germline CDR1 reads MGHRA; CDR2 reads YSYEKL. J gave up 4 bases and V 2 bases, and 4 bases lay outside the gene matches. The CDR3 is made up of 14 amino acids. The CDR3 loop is CASSQLTGLETQYF. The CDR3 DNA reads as TGCGCCAGCAGCCAACTGACAGGGTTAGAGACCCAGTACTTC.

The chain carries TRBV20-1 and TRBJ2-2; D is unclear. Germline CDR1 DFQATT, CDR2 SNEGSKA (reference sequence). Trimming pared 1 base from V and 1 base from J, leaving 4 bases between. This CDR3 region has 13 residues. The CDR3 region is CSARGRNTGELFF. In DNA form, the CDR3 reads TGCAGTGCTAGAGGAAGGAACACCGGGGAGCTGTTTTTT.

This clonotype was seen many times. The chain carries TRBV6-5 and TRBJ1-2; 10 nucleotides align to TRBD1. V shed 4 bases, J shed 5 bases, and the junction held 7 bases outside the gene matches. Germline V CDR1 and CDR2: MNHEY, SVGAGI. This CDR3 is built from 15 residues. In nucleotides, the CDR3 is TGTGCCAGCAGTTCCCCGGGACAGGGGTGGTATGGCTACACCTTC. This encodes CASSSPGQGWYGYTF.

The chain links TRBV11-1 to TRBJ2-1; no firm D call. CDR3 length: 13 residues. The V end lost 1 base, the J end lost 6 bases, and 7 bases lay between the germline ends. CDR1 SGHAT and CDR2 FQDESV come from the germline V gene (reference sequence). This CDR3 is CASSLGLTNEQFF. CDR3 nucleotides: TGTGCCAGCAGCTTAGGGCTCACCAATGAGCAGTTCTTC.

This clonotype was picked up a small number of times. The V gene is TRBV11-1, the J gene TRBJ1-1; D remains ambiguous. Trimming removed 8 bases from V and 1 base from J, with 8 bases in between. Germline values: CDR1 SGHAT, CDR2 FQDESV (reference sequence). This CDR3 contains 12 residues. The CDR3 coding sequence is TGTGCCAGCGGCTCCCAGAACACTGAAGCTTTCTTT. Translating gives CASGSQNTEAFF.

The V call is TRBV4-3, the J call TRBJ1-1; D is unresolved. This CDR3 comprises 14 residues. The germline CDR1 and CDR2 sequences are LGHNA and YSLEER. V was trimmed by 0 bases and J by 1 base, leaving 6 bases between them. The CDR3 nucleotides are TGCGCCAGCAGCCAAGATTTACGGAACACTGAAGCTTTCTTT. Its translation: CASSQDLRNTEAFF.